This TCR beta chain was identified during a study of OX40 agonist ivuxolimab in advanced cancers. The CDR3 covers 18 residues. Germline CDR1 and CDR2: SGHAT and FQNNGV. V was shortened by 2 bases and J by 0 bases, with 17 bases between the two germline ends. Sequencing was performed with immunoSEQ multiplex PCR; in TCRdb, only in-frame clones are kept and a portion is missing. The sample includes 90,000 to 100,000 clones, about four fifths of them seen just once. The material sequenced was CD4+ or CD8+ T cells sorted from blood, taken in a trial of the OX40 agonist ivuxolimab. The gene calls are TRBV11-2 and TRBJ2-1, with D maybe TRBD2 (5 bases). The clonotype originates from an adult with an advanced solid tumor such as melanoma, head and neck, liver or kidney cancer. The CDR3 loop reads CASSLRVPSGFSYNEQFF. In DNA form, the CDR3 reads TGTGCCAGCAGCTTACGGGTGCCCAGCGGTTTCTCCTACAATGAGCAGTTCTTC.